This TCR beta chain was retrieved from a study of CD8+ T cells in alopecia areata. Study-wide results and limits: Especially in alopecia totalis/universalis, lesional scalp showed greater clonality than normal scalp did. Having just one nonresponder leaves the connection between baseline CD8+ expansion and response unresolved.

Treatment meaning: oral pan-JAK inhibitor, 5-10 mg twice daily. Collection of lesional scalp punch biopsies and peripheral blood was performed in alopecia areata patients. As concerns this clone: The antigen is not known.

Trimming stripped 11 bases from V and 7 bases from J, with 18 bases between. The CDR3 loop spans 14 amino acids. Sequencing relied on a cDNA template that was reverse transcribed from extracted RNA. Assay: immunoSEQ multiplex PCR; the TCRdb copy retains only in-frame clones and omits some. The repertoire holds approximately 150,000 clones, about 86% seen once, with 13% in the top ten. The source material was CD8+ T cells sorted from blood, sampled at week 4, from a patient treated with tofacitinib. The sequence derives from a human donor with alopecia areata. This chain uses TRBV23-1 with TRBJ1-6; maybe TRBD1 (6 bases). Being an ORF, TRBV23-1 has a function that is uncertain. The CDR3 loop reads CAGGTLRPNSPLHF. In nucleotides, the CDR3 is TGCGCCGGAGGGACATTGAGGCCGAATTCACCCCTCCACTTT.